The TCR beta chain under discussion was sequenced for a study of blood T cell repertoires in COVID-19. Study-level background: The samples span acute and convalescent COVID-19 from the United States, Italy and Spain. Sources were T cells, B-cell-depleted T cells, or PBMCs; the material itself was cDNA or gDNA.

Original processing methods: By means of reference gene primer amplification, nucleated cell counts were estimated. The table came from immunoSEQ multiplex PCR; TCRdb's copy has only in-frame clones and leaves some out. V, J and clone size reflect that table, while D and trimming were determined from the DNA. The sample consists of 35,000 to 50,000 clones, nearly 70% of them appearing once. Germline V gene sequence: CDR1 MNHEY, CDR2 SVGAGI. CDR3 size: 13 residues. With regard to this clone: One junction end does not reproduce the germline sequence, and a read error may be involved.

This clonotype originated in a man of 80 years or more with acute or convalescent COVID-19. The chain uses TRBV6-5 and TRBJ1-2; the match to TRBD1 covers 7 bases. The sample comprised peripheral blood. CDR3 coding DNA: TGTGCCAGCAATTACAGGGGCCTTGGTGGCTACACCTTC. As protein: CASNYRGLGGYTF.